The rows below give T cell receptor beta chains drawn from one sample of a study of blood T cell repertoires in COVID-19. TCRdb keeps only in-frame clones here, not all; method: immunoSEQ multiplex PCR. The table shows roughly 200,000 clones, with approximately 82% occurring only once. The sample was PBMCs or T cells enriched from blood (not recorded which). These receptors were collected from a woman aged 55-70 years with acute COVID-19. The CDR3 runs from the conserved cysteine through the conserved F or W. D genes are given only for firm matches. Clone size is not always given. Where it is, it says once, few, many or a class for expanded clones.

CDR3: CAWSRDSFSGNTIYF
DNA: TGTGCCTGGAGTCGGGACAGTTTTTCTGGAAACACCATATATTTT
D: TRBD1
V: TRBV30
size: -
J: TRBJ1-3

CDR3: CASSIMTVPNYGYTF
DNA: TGTGCCAGTAGTATAATGACAGTCCCTAACTATGGCTACACCTTC
D: -
V: TRBV19
size: few
J: TRBJ1-2

CDR3: CATENGTDNSPLHF
DNA: TGTGCCACTGAAAACGGGACAGATAATTCACCCCTCCACTTT
D: TRBD1
V: TRBV19
size: -
J: TRBJ1-6

CDR3: CASSWAEDTQYF
DNA: TGTGCCAGCAGCTGGGCCGAAGATACGCAGTATTTT
D: -
V: TRBV5-5
size: -
J: TRBJ2-3

CDR3: CASSLRGGDEQFF
DNA: TGCGCCAGCAGCCTTCGAGGGGGAGATGAGCAGTTCTTC
D: -
V: TRBV4-1
size: -
J: TRBJ2-1

CDR3: CASISNAAGGVTEAFF
DNA: TGTGCCAGCATCTCTAATGCCGCCGGGGGGGTCACTGAAGCTTTCTTT
D: -
V: TRBV28
size: once
J: TRBJ1-1

CDR3: CASSLSGVGETQYF
DNA: TGTGCCAGCAGCTTATCAGGGGTGGGGGAGACCCAGTACTTC
D: -
V: TRBV11-3
size: -
J: TRBJ2-5

CDR3: CASSLGQGINQPQHF
DNA: TGTGCCAGCAGCTTAGGACAGGGAATCAATCAGCCCCAGCATTTT
D: TRBD1
V: TRBV11-2
size: once
J: TRBJ1-5

CDR3: CASSYGGPGNTIYF
DNA: TGTGCCAGCAGTTACGGAGGGCCTGGAAACACCATATATTTT
D: -
V: TRBV6-6
size: -
J: TRBJ1-3

CDR3: CASSPDRGGEAFF
DNA: TGTGCCAGCAGCCCGGACAGGGGTGGTGAAGCTTTCTTT
D: TRBD1
V: TRBV12-3/TRBV12-4
size: -
J: TRBJ1-1

CDR3: CASSLVQGDSPLHF
DNA: TGTGCCAGCAGCTTAGTACAGGGCGATTCACCCCTCCACTTT
D: -
V: TRBV11-2
size: -
J: TRBJ1-6

CDR3: CASGDSREAFF
DNA: TGCGCCAGCGGGGACAGCAGGGAAGCTTTCTTT
D: TRBD1
V: TRBV4-3
size: -
J: TRBJ1-1

CDR3: CASRTGGGLGYGYTF
DNA: TGTGCCAGCAGGACTGGGGGGGGCCTGGGCTATGGCTACACCTTC
D: -
V: TRBV11-2
size: -
J: TRBJ1-2

CDR3: CASSPHPAGGGTDTQYF
DNA: TGCGCCAGCAGCCCCCACCCGGCGGGAGGAGGCACAGATACGCAGTATTTT
D: TRBD2
V: TRBV4-3
size: few
J: TRBJ2-3

CDR3: CASSVSDRGNQPQHF
DNA: TGTGCCAGCAGCGTATCGGACAGGGGCAATCAGCCCCAGCATTTT
D: TRBD1
V: TRBV9
size: -
J: TRBJ1-5

CDR3: CASSILQGAPGEKLFF
DNA: TGTGCCAGCAGCATACTCCAGGGGGCCCCGGGGGAAAAACTGTTTTTT
D: TRBD1
V: TRBV7-9
size: -
J: TRBJ1-4

CDR3: CASSPSWSGTGELFF
DNA: TGTGCCAGCAGTCCCAGTTGGAGCGGGACCGGGGAGCTGTTTTTT
D: -
V: TRBV27
size: -
J: TRBJ2-2

CDR3: CASSSPGDRVKGEQFF
DNA: TGTGCCAGCAGCTCCCCGGGGGACAGGGTGAAGGGTGAGCAGTTCTTC
D: TRBD1
V: TRBV7-2
size: -
J: TRBJ2-1

CDR3: CASSKQVLNTEAFF
DNA: TGTGCCAGCAGTAAACAGGTGTTGAACACTGAAGCTTTCTTT
D: -
V: TRBV2
size: -
J: TRBJ1-1

CDR3: CASSLEEYGYTF
DNA: TGTGCCAGCAGCTTGGAGGAATATGGCTACACCTTC
D: -
V: TRBV11-2
size: once
J: TRBJ1-2

CDR3: CASSVQRGEDTQYF
DNA: TGTGCCAGCAGTGTACAGCGGGGGGAGGATACGCAGTATTTT
D: TRBD2
V: TRBV6-4
size: -
J: TRBJ2-3

CDR3: CASSQDLYSNQPQHF
DNA: TGTGCCAGCAGCCAAGATCTTTATAGCAATCAGCCCCAGCATTTT
D: -
V: TRBV4-2
size: -
J: TRBJ1-5

CDR3: CASSAGYRTSATYEQYF
DNA: TGTGCCAGCAGTGCCGGTTATAGGACTAGCGCGACCTACGAGCAGTACTTC
D: TRBD2
V: TRBV9
size: -
J: TRBJ2-7

CDR3: CASTRGEGEKLFF
DNA: TGTGCCAGCACACGGGGAGAGGGCGAAAAACTGTTTTTT
D: -
V: TRBV2
size: -
J: TRBJ1-4

CDR3: CASSQLEQTGNQPQHF
DNA: TGCGCCAGCAGCCAATTAGAACAGACAGGGAATCAGCCCCAGCATTTT
D: TRBD1
V: TRBV4-1
size: -
J: TRBJ1-5

CDR3: CATPGQGLSEQYF
DNA: TGTGCCACCCCGGGACAGGGGTTGAGCGAGCAGTACTTC
D: TRBD1
V: TRBV24-1
size: -
J: TRBJ2-7

CDR3: CASSSGQGAFQPQHF
DNA: TGTGCCAGCAGCTCGGGACAGGGGGCGTTTCAGCCCCAGCATTTT
D: TRBD1
V: TRBV7-2
size: -
J: TRBJ1-5

CDR3: CATGRGLAGETQYF
DNA: TGTGCCACCGGGCGGGGACTAGCTGGGGAGACCCAGTACTTC
D: TRBD2
V: TRBV6-5
size: -
J: TRBJ2-5

CDR3: CASSLTGGSYGYTF
DNA: TGTGCCAGCAGTTTAACAGGGGGCAGCTATGGCTACACCTTC
D: TRBD1
V: TRBV28
size: -
J: TRBJ1-2

CDR3: CASSRMDRGSGNTIYF
DNA: TGTGCCAGCAGCCGGATGGACAGGGGCTCTGGAAACACCATATATTTT
D: TRBD1
V: TRBV7-2
size: -
J: TRBJ1-3

CDR3: CATSESVLGAYNEQFF
DNA: TGTGCCACCAGTGAGTCAGTCCTAGGGGCCTACAATGAGCAGTTCTTC
D: -
V: TRBV24-1
size: -
J: TRBJ2-1

CDR3: CASTQGQGWGDQPQHF
DNA: TGTGCCAGCACGCAAGGGCAGGGTTGGGGCGATCAGCCCCAGCATTTT
D: -
V: TRBV28
size: -
J: TRBJ1-5

CDR3: CASSLINEPNTGELFF
DNA: TGCGCCAGCAGCTTGATTAATGAGCCGAACACCGGGGAGCTGTTTTTT
D: -
V: TRBV5-1
size: -
J: TRBJ2-2

CDR3: CARTDYSNTGELFF
DNA: TGCGCCCGCACAGATTATTCGAACACCGGGGAGCTGTTTTTT
D: -
V: TRBV10-2
size: once
J: TRBJ2-2

CDR3: CASSQGQGLNTIYF
DNA: TGTGCCAGCAGCCAAGGGCAGGGGCTCAACACCATATATTTT
D: -
V: TRBV3-1/TRBV3-2
size: once
J: TRBJ1-3

CDR3: CASSLGYGSTEAFF
DNA: TGTGCCAGCAGCTTGGGGTACGGGAGCACTGAAGCTTTCTTT
D: -
V: TRBV5-8
size: -
J: TRBJ1-1

CDR3: CASSDRDNLPTPSGANVLTF
DNA: TGTGCCAGCAGTGATCGTGACAATCTTCCAACGCCGTCTGGGGCCAACGTCCTGACTTTC
D: -
V: TRBV6-1
size: -
J: TRBJ2-6

CDR3: CASSNSDSPEEAFF
DNA: TGTGCCAGCAGCAATTCGGACAGCCCCGAGGAAGCTTTCTTT
D: -
V: TRBV21-1
size: -
J: TRBJ1-1

CDR3: CASSPGWGGAITEAFF
DNA: TGTGCCAGCAGTCCAGGTTGGGGGGGCGCGATCACTGAAGCTTTCTTT
D: -
V: TRBV27
size: -
J: TRBJ1-1

CDR3: CASSHPSAGHKRTDTQYF
DNA: TGTGCCAGCAGCCATCCCTCGGCGGGTCATAAGAGGACAGATACGCAGTATTTT
D: -
V: TRBV5-4
size: -
J: TRBJ2-3

CDR3: CASSSGAGNQPQHF
DNA: TGTGCCAGCAGCTCAGGGGCAGGGAATCAGCCCCAGCATTTT
D: -
V: TRBV13
size: -
J: TRBJ1-5

CDR3: CAWATDRESYTF
DNA: TGTGCCTGGGCCACGGACAGGGAGAGCTACACCTTC
D: TRBD1
V: TRBV30
size: -
J: TRBJ1-2

CDR3: CASSFSTGTDTQYF
DNA: TGTGCCAGCAGTTTTAGTACGGGCACAGATACGCAGTATTTT
D: -
V: TRBV27
size: -
J: TRBJ2-3